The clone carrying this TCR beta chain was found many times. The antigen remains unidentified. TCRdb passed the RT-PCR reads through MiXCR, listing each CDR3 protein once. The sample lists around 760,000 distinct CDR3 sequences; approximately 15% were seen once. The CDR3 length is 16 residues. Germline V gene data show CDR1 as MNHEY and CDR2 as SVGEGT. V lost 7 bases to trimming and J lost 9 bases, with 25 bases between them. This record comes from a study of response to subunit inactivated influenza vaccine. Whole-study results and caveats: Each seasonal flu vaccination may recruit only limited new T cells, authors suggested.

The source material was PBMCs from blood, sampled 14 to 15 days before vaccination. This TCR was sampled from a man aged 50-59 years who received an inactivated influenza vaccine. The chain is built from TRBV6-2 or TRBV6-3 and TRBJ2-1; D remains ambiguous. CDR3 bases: TGTGCCAGCACCGATCCCCCGGGCCTAACCGACCCTGAGCAGTTCTTC. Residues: CASTDPPGLTDPEQFF.